Listed here is a single T cell receptor beta chain. The specificity of this receptor is unknown. Base quality data are lacking; no much larger clone is found one base away. Reading from cysteine to phenylalanine, the CDR3 counts 15 amino acids. Only the CDR3 DNA is retained, 45 bases long and in frame from the first base. Deletion took 3 bases off V and 8 bases off J, with a span of 19 bases between the germline ends. From a lookup of the germline V gene (reference sequence), CDR1 and CDR2 are LGHDT and YNNKEL. The data were taken from a study of CD8 T cells in Susac syndrome (dated by TCRdb to between 2018 and 2021). In the study overall: Repertoire sequencing was used to test whether CD8+ T cell activation and differentiation in Susac syndrome was antigen driven. Summary of the overall study and its limitations: The TCR sequencing and HLA analysis was acknowledged to have included a relatively small number of individuals.

RNA was extracted using the RNeasy kit, and roughly 0.45 to 1 microgram was reverse transcribed with random hexamers. The immunoSEQ multiplex PCR assay, which covers 54 Vbeta and 13 Jbeta segments, was used to amplify TCR beta CDR3 regions. PCR amplification bias was corrected using a synthetic template baseline for primer optimization and computational correction. Regarding the original processing steps: Reads were annotated to V, D and J genes per IMGT and analyzed with immunoSEQ Analyzer, keeping only productive sequences. Clonality was calculated as one minus the Shannon entropy normalized by log2 of the number of productive unique sequences. For each patient and control, public and private clones were evaluated among the 100 most prevalent clones. A clone was defined as Susac-specific if it was absent from the healthy and MS cohorts, from roughly 980 published viral clones and from other ImmuneACCESS disease sequences. TCRdb itself trimmed the public reads at Q25 with fastp, ran MiXCR and retained productive beta chains. All rows with the same CDR3 protein become a single entry with the most common DNA and genes. TCRdb's processing, not the authors', yielded these V and J calls. Across this sample there are roughly 200,000 distinct CDR3 sequences, with approximately 95% seen only once. The ten largest clonotypes hold around 0.1% of the sample.

High-throughput TCR beta sequencing profiled peripheral blood CD8+ and CD4+ T cells from healthy donors, Susac syndrome patients and multiple sclerosis patients. The healthy donors served as controls matched for age and sex. Bulk CD8+ and CD4+ T cells were purified magnetically by negative isolation, whereas CD8+ TEMRA cells were enriched by FACS. Blood was collected in EDTA tubes and processed within 24 hours, with PBMCs isolated through density gradient centrifugation. PBMCs intended for TCR sequencing were frozen in liquid nitrogen and were later thawed in a 37 degrees C water bath. A purity of at least 90% was achieved for sorted or isolated CD4+, CD8+ and CD8+ TEMRA cells.

The clonotype comes from a human donor in good health. The sequencing sample was made of CD4+ T cells from PBMCs. Rearrangement joined TRBV3-1 to TRBJ1-2; the D gene is perhaps TRBD1, from 5 matching bases. The bases read TGTGCCAGCAGCCAGCCGGGACCATTTTCAACAGGCTACACCTTC. Translated, it gives CASSQPGPFSTGYTF.